The rows below give T cell receptor beta chains drawn from one sample of a study of CD8+ T cells in alopecia areata. Repertoires were generated with immunoSEQ multiplex PCR, while TCRdb's copy carries only in-frame clones and drops some. The profile shows roughly 100,000 clones, about 60% of them singletons. The sequencing sample was made of CD4+ T cells sorted from blood. The receptors here all came from a human donor in good health. The CDR3 runs from the conserved cysteine through the conserved F or W. D genes are given only for firm matches. Not every row has a clone size; where given, it reads once, few, many or a size class.

V gene	clone size	D gene	J gene	CDR3 protein	CDR3 DNA
TRBV19	.	.	TRBJ2-5	CASSIDFTSQETQYF	TGTGCCAGTAGTATAGATTTCACCAGCCAAGAGACCCAGTACTTC
TRBV2	.	.	TRBJ2-7	CASRVDRTSSYEQYF	TGTGCCAGCAGGGTCGACAGAACTAGCTCCTACGAGCAGTACTTC
TRBV6-5	few	.	TRBJ2-7	CASSTRDTASYEQYF	TGTGCCAGCAGTACCCGGGACACCGCCTCCTACGAGCAGTACTTC
TRBV2	few	.	TRBJ2-2	CASSETFTGELFF	TGTGCCAGCAGTGAAACCTTTACCGGGGAGCTGTTTTTT
TRBV30	.	TRBD1	TRBJ1-1	CAWSVTGGRTMNTEAFF	TGTGCCTGGAGTGTAACAGGGGGTAGGACTATGAACACTGAAGCTTTCTTT
TRBV27	.	.	TRBJ1-1	CASSFTRARDTEAFF	TGTGCCAGCAGTTTTACGAGGGCCAGGGACACTGAAGCTTTCTTT
TRBV6-5	few	.	TRBJ2-5	CASSEARWQTQYF	TGTGCCAGCAGTGAAGCCCGGTGGCAGACCCAGTACTTC
TRBV29-1	once	.	TRBJ2-2	CSVGGRNTGELFF	TGCAGCGTTGGCGGCAGGAACACCGGGGAGCTGTTTTTT
TRBV29-1	.	.	TRBJ2-5	CSVEWGRGEQETQYF	TGCAGCGTTGAATGGGGCAGGGGGGAACAAGAGACCCAGTACTTC
TRBV18	few	.	TRBJ1-2	CASSPPAQGQGYTF	TGTGCCAGCTCACCACCGGCTCAGGGCCAAGGCTACACCTTC
TRBV28	.	.	TRBJ1-2	CASTVPGPFGYTF	TGTGCCAGCACAGTCCCCGGACCCTTCGGCTACACCTTC
TRBV29-1	few	.	TRBJ1-2	CSVEERWQGGGYTF	TGCAGCGTTGAAGAAAGATGGCAGGGAGGTGGCTACACCTTC
TRBV6-1	.	.	TRBJ2-6	CASSEWQAGANVLTF	TGTGCCAGCAGTGAATGGCAGGCTGGGGCCAACGTCCTGACTTTC
TRBV25-1	once	TRBD2	TRBJ2-3	CASSSPAGEEDTQYF	TGTGCCAGCAGTTCGCCAGCGGGGGAAGAAGATACGCAGTATTTT
TRBV15	.	TRBD1	TRBJ1-2	CATSTFTAGQGNYGYTF	TGTGCCACCAGCACCTTTACGGCAGGACAGGGGAACTATGGCTACACCTTC
TRBV14	few	.	TRBJ1-1	CASSQQIRGTEAFF	TGTGCCAGCAGCCAACAGATAAGAGGGACTGAAGCTTTCTTT